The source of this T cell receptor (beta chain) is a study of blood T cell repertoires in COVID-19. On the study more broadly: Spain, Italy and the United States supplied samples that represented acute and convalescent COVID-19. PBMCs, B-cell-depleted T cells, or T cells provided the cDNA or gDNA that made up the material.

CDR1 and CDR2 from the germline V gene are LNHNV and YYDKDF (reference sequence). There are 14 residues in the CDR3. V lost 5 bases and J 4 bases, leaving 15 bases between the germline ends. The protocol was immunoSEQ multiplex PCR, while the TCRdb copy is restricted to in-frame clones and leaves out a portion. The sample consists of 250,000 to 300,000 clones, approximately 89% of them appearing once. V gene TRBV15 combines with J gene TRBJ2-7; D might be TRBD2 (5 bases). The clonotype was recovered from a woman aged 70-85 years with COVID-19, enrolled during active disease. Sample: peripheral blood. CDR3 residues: CATSGSRGPYEQYF. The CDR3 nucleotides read TGTGCCACCAGCGGATCACGGGGTCCTTACGAGCAGTACTTC.